This T cell receptor (beta chain) originates from a study of beta chain features in type 1 diabetes. CDR1 SGHDT and CDR2 YYEEEE come from the germline V gene. CDR3 length: 12 residues. Trimming removed 2 bases from V and 8 bases from J, with 5 bases in between. Expressed TCRB transcripts were sequenced because the entire RNA isolate underwent reverse transcription. Libraries were prepared by immunoSEQ multiplex PCR; TCRdb keeps only in-frame clonotypes and omits some of them. The table shows more than 140,000 clones, with 9% to 10% occurring only once. This clone was seen ten or more times. This rearrangement joins TRBV5-6 to TRBJ1-6; D is unresolved. The clonotype originates from a woman in her thirties or forties in good health. Input material: central memory CD4+ T cells from blood. The CDR3 reads CASSFPDSPLHF. CDR3 DNA sequence: TGTGCCAGCAGCTTCCCTGATTCACCCCTCCACTTT.